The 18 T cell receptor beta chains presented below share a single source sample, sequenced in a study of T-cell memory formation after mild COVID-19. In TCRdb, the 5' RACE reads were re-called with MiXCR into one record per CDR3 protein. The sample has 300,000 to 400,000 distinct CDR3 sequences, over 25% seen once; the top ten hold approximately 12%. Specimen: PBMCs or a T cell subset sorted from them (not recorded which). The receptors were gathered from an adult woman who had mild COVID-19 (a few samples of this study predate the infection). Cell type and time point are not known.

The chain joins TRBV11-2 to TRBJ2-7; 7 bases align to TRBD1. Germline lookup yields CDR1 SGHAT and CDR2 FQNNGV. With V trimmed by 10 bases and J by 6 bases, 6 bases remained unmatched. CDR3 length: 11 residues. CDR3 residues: CAIETGVEQYF. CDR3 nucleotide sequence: TGTGCCATCGAAACAGGGGTCGAGCAGTACTTC.

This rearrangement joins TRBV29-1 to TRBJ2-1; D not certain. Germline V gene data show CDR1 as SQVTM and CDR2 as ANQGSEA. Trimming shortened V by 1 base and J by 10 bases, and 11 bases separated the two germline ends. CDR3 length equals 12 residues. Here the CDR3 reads CSVEGSRSEQFF. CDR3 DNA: TGCAGCGTTGAAGGGTCCCGATCGGAGCAGTTCTTC.

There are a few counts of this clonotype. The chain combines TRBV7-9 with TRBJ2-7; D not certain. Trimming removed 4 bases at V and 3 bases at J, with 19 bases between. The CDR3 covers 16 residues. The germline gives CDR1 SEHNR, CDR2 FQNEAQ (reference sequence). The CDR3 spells CASSSPVGTADYEQYF. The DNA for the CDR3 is TGTGCCAGCAGCTCCCCGGTCGGTACAGCTGACTACGAGCAGTACTTC.

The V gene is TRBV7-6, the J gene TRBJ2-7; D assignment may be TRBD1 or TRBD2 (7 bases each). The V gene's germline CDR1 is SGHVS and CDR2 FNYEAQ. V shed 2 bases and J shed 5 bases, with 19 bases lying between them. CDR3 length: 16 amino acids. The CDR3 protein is CASSLSDREGLDEQYF. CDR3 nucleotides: TGTGCCAGCAGCTTAAGCGACAGGGAGGGGTTGGACGAGCAGTACTTC. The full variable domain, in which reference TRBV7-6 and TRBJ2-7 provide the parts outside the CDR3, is GAGVSQSPRYKVTKRGQDVALRCDPISGHVSLYWYRQALGQGPEFLTYFNYEAQQDKSGLPNDRFSAERPEGSISTLTIQRTEQRDSAMYRCASSLSDREGLDEQYFGPGTRLTVT.

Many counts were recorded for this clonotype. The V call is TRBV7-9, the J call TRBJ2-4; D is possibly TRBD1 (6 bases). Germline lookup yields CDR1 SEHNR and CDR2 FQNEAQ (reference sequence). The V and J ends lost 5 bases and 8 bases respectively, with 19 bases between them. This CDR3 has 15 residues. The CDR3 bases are TGTGCCAGCAGCCGGACAGAGGAATTCGGAGACATTCAGTACTTC. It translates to CASSRTEEFGDIQYF.

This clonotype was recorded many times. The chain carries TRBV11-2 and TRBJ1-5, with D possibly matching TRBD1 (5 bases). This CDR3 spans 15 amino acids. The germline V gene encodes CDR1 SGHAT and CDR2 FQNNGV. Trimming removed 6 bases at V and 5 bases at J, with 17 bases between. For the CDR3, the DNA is TGTGCCAGCAGTCTAATGGGGGGTAAGGATCAGCCCCAGCATTTT. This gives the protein CASSLMGGKDQPQHF.

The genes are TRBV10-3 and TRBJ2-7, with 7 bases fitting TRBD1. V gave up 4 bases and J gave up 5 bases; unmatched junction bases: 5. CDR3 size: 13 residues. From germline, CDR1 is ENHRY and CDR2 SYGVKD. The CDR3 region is CAISARDSNEQYF. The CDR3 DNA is TGTGCCATCAGTGCCCGGGACAGCAACGAGCAGTACTTC.

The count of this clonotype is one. The CDR3 region is CASRTDTTYEQYF. CDR3 nucleotides: TGTGCCAGCAGGACCGACACCACCTACGAGCAGTACTTC. The rearrangement uses TRBV11-3 and TRBJ2-7; unclear D gene. V lost 6 bases and J 2 bases, leaving 11 bases between the germline ends. CDR3 length: 13 residues. Germline lookup yields CDR1 SGHNT and CDR2 YENEEA.

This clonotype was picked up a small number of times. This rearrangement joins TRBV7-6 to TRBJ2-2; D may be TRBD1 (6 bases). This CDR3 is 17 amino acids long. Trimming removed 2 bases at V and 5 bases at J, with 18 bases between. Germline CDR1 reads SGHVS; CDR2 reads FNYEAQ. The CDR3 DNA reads TGTGCCAGCAGCTTATTCCCTACAGGGTCGAGTACCGGGGAGCTGTTTTTT. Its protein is CASSLFPTGSSTGELFF.

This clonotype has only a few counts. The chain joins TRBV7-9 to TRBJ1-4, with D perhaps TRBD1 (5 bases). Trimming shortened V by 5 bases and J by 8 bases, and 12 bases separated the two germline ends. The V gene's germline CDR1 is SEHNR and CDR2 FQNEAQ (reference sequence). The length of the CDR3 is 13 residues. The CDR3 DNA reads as TGTGCCAGCAGCGCCGGGGCCGGAGAAAAACTGTTTTTT. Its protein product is CASSAGAGEKLFF.

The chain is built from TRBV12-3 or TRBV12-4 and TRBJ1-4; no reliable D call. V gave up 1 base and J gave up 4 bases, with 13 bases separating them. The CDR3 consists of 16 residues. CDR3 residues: CASSLGVKQFNEKLFF. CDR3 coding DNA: TGTGCCAGCAGTTTAGGGGTTAAGCAGTTTAATGAAAAACTGTTTTTT.

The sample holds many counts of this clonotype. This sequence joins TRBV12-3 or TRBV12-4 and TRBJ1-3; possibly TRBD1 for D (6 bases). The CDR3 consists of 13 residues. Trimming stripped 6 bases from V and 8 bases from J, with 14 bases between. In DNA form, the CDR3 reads TGTGCCAGCAGCACAGGGTATCAAGACACCATATATTTT. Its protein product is CASSTGYQDTIYF.

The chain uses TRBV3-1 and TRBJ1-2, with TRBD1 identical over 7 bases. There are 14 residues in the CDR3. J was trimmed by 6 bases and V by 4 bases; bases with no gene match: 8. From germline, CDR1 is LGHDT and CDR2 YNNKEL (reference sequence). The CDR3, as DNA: TGTGCCAGCAGCCTTTCGGGACAGCGAAATGGCTACACCTTC. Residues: CASSLSGQRNGYTF. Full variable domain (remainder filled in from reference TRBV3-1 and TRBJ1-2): DTAVSQTPKYLVTQMGNDKSIKCEQNLGHDTMYWYKQDSKKFLKIMFSYNNKELIINETVPNRFSPKSPDKAHLNLHINSLELGDSAVYFCASSLSGQRNGYTFGSGTRLTVV.

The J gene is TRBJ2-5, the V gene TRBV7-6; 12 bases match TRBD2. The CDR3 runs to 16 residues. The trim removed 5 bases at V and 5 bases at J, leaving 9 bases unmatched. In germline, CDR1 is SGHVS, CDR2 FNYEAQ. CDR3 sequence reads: CASSPETSGSGETQYF. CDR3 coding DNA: TGTGCCAGCAGCCCAGAGACTAGCGGGAGCGGTGAGACCCAGTACTTC.

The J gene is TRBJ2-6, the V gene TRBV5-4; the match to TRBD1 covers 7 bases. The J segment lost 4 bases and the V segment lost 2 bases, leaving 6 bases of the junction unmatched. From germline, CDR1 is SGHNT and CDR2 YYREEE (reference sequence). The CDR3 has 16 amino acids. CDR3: CASSFPTGVGANVLTF. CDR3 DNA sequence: TGTGCCAGCAGCTTTCCTACAGGGGTGGGGGCCAACGTCCTGACTTTC.

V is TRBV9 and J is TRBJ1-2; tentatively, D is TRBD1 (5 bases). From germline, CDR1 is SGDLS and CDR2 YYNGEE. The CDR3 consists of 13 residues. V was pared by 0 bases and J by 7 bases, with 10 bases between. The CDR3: CASSVGSGAGYTF. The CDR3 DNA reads TGTGCCAGCAGCGTAGGCAGTGGGGCTGGCTACACCTTC.

The CDR3 spells CATSREGLVNTEAFF. The CDR3 coding sequence is TGTGCCACCAGCAGAGAGGGACTTGTGAACACTGAAGCTTTCTTT. V usage is TRBV15 and J usage is TRBJ1-1; maybe TRBD1 (5 bases). The CDR3 sequence is 15 residues long. CDR1 is LNHNV and CDR2 is YYDKDF in the germline V gene (reference sequence). V was pared by 0 bases and J by 0 bases, with 8 bases between.

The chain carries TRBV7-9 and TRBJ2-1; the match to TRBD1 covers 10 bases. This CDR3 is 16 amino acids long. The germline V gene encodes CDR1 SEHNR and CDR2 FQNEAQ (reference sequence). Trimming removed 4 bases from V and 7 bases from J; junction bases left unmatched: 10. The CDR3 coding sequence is TGTGCCAGCAGCTCCCGTAGGGACAGGGGTCCGAATGAGCAGTTCTTC. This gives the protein CASSSRRDRGPNEQFF.